Listed here are 4 T cell receptor beta chains from one sample, sequenced in a study of post-analysis software for immune sequencing data. Study-wide findings and caveats: In patients, 4 to 6 TRBV segments were more frequent than in controls, with TRBV5-6, TRBV5-1 and TRBV20-1 among them.

Presence of unique molecular identifiers characterized the TCR beta cDNA libraries. TCRdb re-called the PCR reads through MiXCR, storing one row per CDR3 protein. Found here are 750,000 to 950,000 distinct CDR3 sequences, just over 45% of them singletons; the top ten hold 4% to 5%. These receptors' targets are unknown. Sequenced material: blood. The receptor source for this set is a girl between 5 and 17 years old with multiple sclerosis.

The rearrangement joins TRBV9 to TRBJ1-2; D is possibly TRBD1 (5 bases). V was clipped by 5 bases and J by 3 bases, with 8 bases between them. Per the germline V gene, CDR1 is SGDLS and CDR2 is YYNGEE. The CDR3 runs to 12 residues. CDR3 coding DNA: TGTGCCAGCAGGGGGGTGGACTATGGCTACACCTTC. This translates into CASRGVDYGYTF.

This clonotype was seen a handful of times. The V gene is TRBV20-1, the J gene TRBJ2-1, with 8 bases that match TRBD2. The CDR3 covers 16 residues. Germline V gene lookup returns CDR1 DFQATT and CDR2 SNEGSKA (reference sequence). With V trimmed by 5 bases and J by 0 bases, 9 bases remained unmatched. The CDR3 DNA follows: TGCAGTGCTCGCTCCTTAGCGGGGAGCTCCTACAATGAGCAGTTCTTC. It encodes CSARSLAGSSYNEQFF.

This clonotype appeared a few times. This chain links TRBV12-3 or TRBV12-4 with TRBJ2-7; 9 nucleotides agree with TRBD1. The CDR3 spans 15 residues. V was pared by 6 bases and J by 0 bases, with 6 bases of the junction left unmatched. The CDR3 reads CASSMGQGSSYEQYF. CDR3 DNA: TGTGCCAGCAGCATGGGACAGGGCAGCTCCTACGAGCAGTACTTC.

As DNA, the CDR3 is TGCGCCAGCAGCTTGGTAAGGAGTAGGACTGAAGCTTTCTTT. Amino acids: CASSLVRSRTEAFF. The rearrangement links TRBV5-1 to TRBJ1-1, with D unresolved. This CDR3 contains 14 residues. The V end lost 0 bases, the J end lost 5 bases, and 11 bases lay between the germline ends. CDR1 and CDR2 from the germline V gene are SGHRS and YFSETQ. Filled out from reference TRBV5-1 and TRBJ1-1, the complete variable domain reads KAGVTQTPRYLIKTRGQQVTLSCSPISGHRSVSWYQQTPGQGLQFLFEYFSETQRNKGNFPGRFSGRQFSNSRSEMNVSTLELGDSALYLCASSLVRSRTEAFFGQGTRLTVV.